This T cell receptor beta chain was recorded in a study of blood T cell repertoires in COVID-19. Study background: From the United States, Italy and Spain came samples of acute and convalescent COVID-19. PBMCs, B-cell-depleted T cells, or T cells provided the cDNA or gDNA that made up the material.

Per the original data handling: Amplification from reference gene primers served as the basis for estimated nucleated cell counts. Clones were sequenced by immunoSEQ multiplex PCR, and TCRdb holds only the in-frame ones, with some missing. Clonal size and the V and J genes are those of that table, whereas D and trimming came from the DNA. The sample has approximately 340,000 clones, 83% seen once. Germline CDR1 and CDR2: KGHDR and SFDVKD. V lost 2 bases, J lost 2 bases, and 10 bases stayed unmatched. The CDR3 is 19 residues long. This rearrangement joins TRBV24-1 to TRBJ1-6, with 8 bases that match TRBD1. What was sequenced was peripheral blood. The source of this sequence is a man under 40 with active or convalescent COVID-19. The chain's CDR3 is CATSDSISRGRTYNSPLHF. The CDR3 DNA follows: TGTGCCACCAGTGATTCGATTAGCAGGGGGCGAACCTATAATTCACCCCTCCACTTT.